The rows below give T cell receptor beta chains drawn from one sample of a study of blood T cell repertoires in COVID-19. Using immunoSEQ multiplex PCR, the repertoire was profiled, and TCRdb retains in-frame clones only, with some absent. The table has 200,000 to 300,000 clones, about 87% seen once. Sequenced material: PBMCs or T cells enriched from blood (not recorded which). Every receptor here comes from a woman aged 40 to 49 with acute COVID-19. Each CDR3 is given with its conserved first and last residue. D genes are given only for firm matches. The size entry is marked missing in some rows and otherwise reads once, few, many or a size class.

J | D | V | size | DNA | CDR3
TRBJ2-1 | TRBD2 | TRBV7-2 | - | TGTGCCAGCAGCTCCCTAGCGGGGAAGGACAATGAGCAGTTCTTC | CASSSLAGKDNEQFF
TRBJ1-5 | - | TRBV19 | - | TGTGCCAGTAGTATAGTTCAGGGCCGGGTTTATAGCAATCAGCCCCAGCATTTT | CASSIVQGRVYSNQPQHF
TRBJ2-1 | - | TRBV9 | - | TGTGCCAGCAGCGTAGTGGGGCAGGGGTACAATGAGCAGTTCTTC | CASSVVGQGYNEQFF
TRBJ2-5 | TRBD1 | TRBV24-1 | - | TGTGCCACCAGTGATTTGGGGACAGGGATAGAGACCCAGTACTTC | CATSDLGTGIETQYF
TRBJ2-3 | - | TRBV7-9 | - | TGTGCCAGCAGCTTAGCGACTGCTTCCGGCACAGATACGCAGTATTTT | CASSLATASGTDTQYF
TRBJ1-3 | - | TRBV12-3/TRBV12-4 | - | TGTGCCAGCAGTTCCAGGGATTCGAACACCATATATTTT | CASSSRDSNTIYF
TRBJ2-5 | - | TRBV6-5 | - | TGTGCCAGCAGCCTACTAGCTAGGGCCCAAGAGACCCAGTACTTC | CASSLLARAQETQYF
TRBJ2-1 | TRBD1 | TRBV2 | - | TGTGCCAGCAGACCCGACAGGGAAGGCTACAATGAGCAGTTCTTC | CASRPDREGYNEQFF
TRBJ1-2 | - | TRBV12-3/TRBV12-4 | - | TGTGCCAGCACCCCAGCGGGGGAGGATGGCTACACCTTC | CASTPAGEDGYTF
TRBJ2-7 | TRBD1 | TRBV6-5 | - | TGTGCCAGCAGTCAGAGACGGGACAGCTACGAGCAGTACTTC | CASSQRRDSYEQYF
TRBJ2-7 | - | TRBV15 | - | TGTGCCACCAGCAGTGGGAGGTCCTACGAGCAGTACTTC | CATSSGRSYEQYF
TRBJ2-7 | TRBD1 | TRBV19 | - | TGTGCCAGTAGTACCGGACAGGGGCCCTTAGAGCAGTACTTC | CASSTGQGPLEQYF
TRBJ1-1 | - | TRBV6-2/TRBV6-3 | - | TGTGCCAGCAGTTTGGACTGGGGGGGTAGCACTGAAGCTTTCTTT | CASSLDWGGSTEAFF
TRBJ2-1 | TRBD2 | TRBV6-2/TRBV6-3 | - | TGTGCCAGCAGACCTAGCGGGAGGGTCGATGAGCAGTTCTTC | CASRPSGRVDEQFF
TRBJ1-1 | - | TRBV7-2 | - | TGTGCCAGCAGCTTCGGCGACAGGCACACTGAAGCTTTCTTT | CASSFGDRHTEAFF
TRBJ1-2 | - | TRBV11-3 | - | TGTGCCAGCAGCTTAGGCAGGGGATACTATGGCTACACCTTC | CASSLGRGYYGYTF
TRBJ1-1 | - | TRBV7-6 | once | TGTGCCAGCAGCTTAGCGGGGGGTCTGAACACTGAAGCTTTCTTT | CASSLAGGLNTEAFF
TRBJ1-5 | - | TRBV6-6 | - | TGTGCCAGCACCGACAGGAGGTATCAGCCCCAGCATTTT | CASTDRRYQPQHF
TRBJ1-5 | - | TRBV4-3 | few | TGCGCCAGCAGCCCGGAAGAGGGTCAGCCCCAGCATTTT | CASSPEEGQPQHF
TRBJ2-1 | TRBD2 | TRBV24-1 | - | TGTGCCACCAGTGAAGCGGGAGGGGAAAAGCAGTTCTTC | CATSEAGGEKQFF
TRBJ1-1 | - | TRBV6-2/TRBV6-3 | - | TGTGCCAGCAGTTACCTCCGACAGAACACTGAAGCTTTCTTT | CASSYLRQNTEAFF
TRBJ2-7 | - | TRBV30 | few | TGTGCCTGGGGTGGGACAACCTACGAGCAGTACTTC | CAWGGTTYEQYF
TRBJ2-3 | TRBD2 | TRBV7-2 | once | TGTGCCAGCAGCTCCCGGACTAGCGGGGGACCCACAGATACGCAGTATTTT | CASSSRTSGGPTDTQYF
TRBJ2-3 | - | TRBV7-2 | - | TGTGCCAGCAGCTTCTCGGGGGGCGGAGATACGCAGTATTTT | CASSFSGGGDTQYF
TRBJ2-1 | - | TRBV6-2/TRBV6-3 | - | TGTGCCAGCAGTTCAACAGGGAGTAATGAGCAGTTCTTC | CASSSTGSNEQFF
TRBJ1-2 | - | TRBV3-1/TRBV3-2 | - | TGTGCCAGCAGCCAATACGGTACAGGGAACTATGGCTACACCTTC | CASSQYGTGNYGYTF
TRBJ2-2 | TRBD1 | TRBV7-7 | - | TGTGCTAGCAGCTTACGGTGGCAGGGGGCGAACACCGGGGAGCTGTTTTTT | CASSLRWQGANTGELFF
TRBJ2-2 | TRBD2 | TRBV5-1 | - | TGCGCCAGCACCGTAGCGGGGGGAGGCACCGGGGAGCTGTTTTTT | CASTVAGGGTGELFF
TRBJ1-5 | TRBD1 | TRBV5-5 | - | TGTGCCAGCAGTAAGGGGGCAGGGGGCAATCAGCCCCAGCATTTT | CASSKGAGGNQPQHF
TRBJ1-6 | TRBD1 | TRBV6-5 | - | TGTGCCAGCAGGGACCCGGGACAGGCGGCTTCACCCCTCCACTTT | CASRDPGQAASPLHF
TRBJ1-1 | TRBD1 | TRBV3-1/TRBV3-2 | - | TGTGCCAGCAGCCGCACTTCACTAACAGGGGGCACTGAAGCTTTCTTT | CASSRTSLTGGTEAFF
TRBJ2-5 | TRBD2 | TRBV7-2 | - | TGTGCCAGCAGCTCCCCATGGACTAGCGGGGGGGCCAGGGAGACCCAGTACTTC | CASSSPWTSGGARETQYF
TRBJ2-2 | - | TRBV9 | once | TGTGCCAGCAGCGTGAGTTTAGCGGCGGACGGGGAGCTGTTTTTT | CASSVSLAADGELFF
TRBJ1-1 | - | TRBV5-5 | - | TGTGCCAGCAGCTTGGACGGTGCAGGGTTTGCGAACACTGAAGCTTTCTTT | CASSLDGAGFANTEAFF
TRBJ2-1 | TRBD2 | TRBV5-1 | - | TGCGCCAGCAGCTACGGACTAGCGGGAGGTGGGTACAATGAGCAGTTCTTC | CASSYGLAGGGYNEQFF
TRBJ1-1 | - | TRBV6-5 | - | TGTGCCAGCAGTTCAGGGGTCACTGAAGCTTTCTTT | CASSSGVTEAFF
TRBJ1-5 | TRBD1 | TRBV11-3 | - | TGTGCCAGCAGCTCATACGGGTCTCCAGGGGGCCGCAATCAGCCCCAGCATTTT | CASSSYGSPGGRNQPQHF
TRBJ2-7 | TRBD1 | TRBV14 | - | TGTGCCAGCAGTCGACAGGGTGGCGACGGTTATTACTCCTACGAGCAGTACTTC | CASSRQGGDGYYSYEQYF
TRBJ2-1 | - | TRBV7-9 | once | TGTGCCAGCAGCTTTCAAACAGGGTCTAAAAATGAGCAGTTCTTC | CASSFQTGSKNEQFF
TRBJ1-2 | - | TRBV6-5 | - | TGTGCCAGCAGTACTCGGGCTGGGGGGGGCTATGGCTACACCTTC | CASSTRAGGGYGYTF
TRBJ2-3 | TRBD2 | TRBV4-3 | few | TGCGCCAGCAGCCAAGATAATAGCGGGGGATATATAAGCACTGGGACAGATACGCAGTATTTT | CASSQDNSGGYISTGTDTQYF
TRBJ1-4 | - | TRBV9 | - | TGTGCCAGCAGCGTAAAGACTCTTGGGACTGATGAAAAACTGTTTTTT | CASSVKTLGTDEKLFF
TRBJ2-5 | - | TRBV10-3 | - | TGTGCCATCAGTGACAGCGGGACCCAGTACTTC | CAISDSGTQYF
TRBJ1-1 | - | TRBV10-1 | few | TGCGCCAGGATTAACAGGAGATTT | CARINRRF
TRBJ1-4 | - | TRBV30 | - | TGTGCCTGGAGTGTGGGAGGCAGGGCTAATGAAAAACTGTTTTTT | CAWSVGGRANEKLFF